The 6 T cell receptor beta chains given below trace back to one sample, sequenced in a study of T cells in localized non-small cell lung cancer. Only in-frame clones appear in the TCRdb table, and some are missing; sequencing was by immunoSEQ multiplex PCR. The repertoire holds a few thousand clones, with 85% as singletons. Sequenced material: PBMCs, taken before any cancer treatment. The receptors here all came from a woman aged 35-75 years with stage II lung adenocarcinoma.

The genes are TRBV29-1 and TRBJ2-1; 9 positions match TRBD1. The ends lost 4 bases at V and 4 bases at J; junction bases unmatched: 2. The CDR3 length is 13 residues. CDR1 is SQVTM and CDR2 is ANQGSEA in the germline V gene. CDR3 in DNA: TGCAGCGTTGGGGACAGGGTGTACAATGAGCAGTTCTTC. Encoded protein: CSVGDRVYNEQFF.

The J gene is TRBJ1-1, the V gene TRBV2; D not resolved. V was clipped by 1 base and J by 7 bases, with 10 bases between them. Per germline, CDR1 SNHLY and CDR2 FYNNEI. This CDR3 is built from 13 residues. CDR3 nucleotide sequence: TGTGCCAGCAGTGAAGTCGGGGAGGGTGAAGCTTTCTTT. Amino acid sequence: CASSEVGEGEAFF.

V and J are TRBV19 and TRBJ1-2; 9 bases match TRBD1. The CDR3 contains 13 residues. Germline assignment: CDR1 LNHDA and CDR2 SQIVND (reference sequence). V shed 7 bases and J 8 bases; nucleotides not matched to a gene: 8. CDR3 loop: CASNPQGAGGYTF. The CDR3 nucleotides are TGTGCCAGTAACCCACAGGGGGCAGGCGGCTACACCTTC.

V gene TRBV6-9 combines with J gene TRBJ1-2; D possibly corresponds to TRBD1 (5 bases). Germline assignment: CDR1 MNHGY and CDR2 SVAAGI. Trimming took 4 bases from V and 13 from J, leaving 16 bases between them. CDR3 size: 12 residues. CDR3 residues: CASSSLAPTGTF. DNA of the CDR3: TGTGCCAGCAGTTCCCTTGCCCCCACAGGCACCTTC.

The CDR3 region has the DNA TGTGCCAGCAGTTCAGGCCAAGGGACTAACTATGGCTACACCTTC. It is translated as CASSSGQGTNYGYTF. The V gene is TRBV5-5, the J gene TRBJ1-2, with no clear D. CDR1 and CDR2 (germline): SGHKS, YYEKEE (reference sequence). Trimming removed 5 bases at V and 0 bases at J, with 14 bases between. The CDR3 consists of 15 residues.

The chain employs TRBV2 and TRBJ1-2; weak D call: TRBD1 (5 bases). The CDR3 contains 15 residues. V was trimmed by 5 bases and J by 5 bases, leaving 18 bases between them. Germline assignment: CDR1 SNHLY and CDR2 FYNNEI. For the CDR3, the DNA is TGTGCCAGCAGTAACGAACAGGCTGCGGGTTATGGCTACACCTTC. This translates into CASSNEQAAGYGYTF.